This TCR beta chain is drawn from a study of blood T cell repertoires in COVID-19. The overall study: Nucleic acid was either cDNA or gDNA, and it came from T cells, B-cell-depleted T cells, or PBMCs.

Germline V CDR1 and CDR2: SGHDT, YYEEEE. The CDR3 runs 13 residues. V was clipped by 3 bases and J by 5 bases, with 11 bases between them. Per the authors' pipeline: Estimates of nucleated cell counts were drawn from the amplification of reference gene primers. Using immunoSEQ multiplex PCR, the repertoire was profiled, and TCRdb retains in-frame clones only, with some absent. V, J and clone size are those of that table, while D and trimming were read from the DNA. The sample consists of roughly 170,000 clones, about 79% of them appearing once. The TCR sequence derives from a woman aged 70 to 79 with acute or convalescent COVID-19. Specimen: peripheral blood. This chain connects TRBV5-6 to TRBJ2-5, with a possible D match to TRBD1 (5 bases). In DNA form, the CDR3 reads TGTGCCAGCAGCTCCCAGGGTCCGGAGACCCAGTACTTC. It encodes CASSSQGPETQYF.